This TCR beta chain was captured by sequencing in a study of chemoradiotherapy in HPV16-positive cancers. TCRdb's table, derived via immunoSEQ multiplex PCR, lists solely in-frame clones and lacks some. The table lists more than 9,500 clones, roughly 80% of them singletons, with more than 0.75% in the top ten. CDR1 is MDHEN and CDR2 is SYDVKM in the germline V gene. The CDR3 has 13 amino acids. Trimming shortened V by 1 base and J by 9 bases, and 10 bases separated the two germline ends. The sequence came from a human donor with HPV-associated anogenital cancer. The V gene is TRBV28, the J gene TRBJ2-1; D is perhaps TRBD1 or TRBD2 (5 bases each). This sample was obtained from a patient who underwent chemoradiotherapy. The CDR3 nucleotides are TGTGCCAGCAGTTTATCCCGGGGCGGTGAGCAGTTCTTC. Amino acid sequence: CASSLSRGGEQFF.